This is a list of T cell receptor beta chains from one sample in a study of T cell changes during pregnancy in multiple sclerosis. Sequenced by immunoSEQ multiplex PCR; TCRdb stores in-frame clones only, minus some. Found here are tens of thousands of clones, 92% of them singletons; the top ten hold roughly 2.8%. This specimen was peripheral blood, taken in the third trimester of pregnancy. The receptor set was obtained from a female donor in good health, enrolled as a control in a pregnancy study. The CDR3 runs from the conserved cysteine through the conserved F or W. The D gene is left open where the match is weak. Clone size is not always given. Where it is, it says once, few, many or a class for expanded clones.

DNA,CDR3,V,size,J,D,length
TGTGCCAGCAGCCCACCGACTAGCGGGAGTTACGAGCAGTACTTC,CASSPPTSGSYEQYF,TRBV13,.,TRBJ2-7,TRBD2,15
TGTGCCAGCAGTTGGTTGACGCAGTCCGGGTACGAGCAGTACTTC,CASSWLTQSGYEQYF,TRBV28,.,TRBJ2-7,.,15
TGTGCCAGCAGTTTAGGGGACAGCAGCTATGGCTACACCTTC,CASSLGDSSYGYTF,TRBV27,.,TRBJ1-2,TRBD1,14
TGCGCCAGCAGCTTGGCAGGTCGGGGGAAAGAGACCCAGTACTTC,CASSLAGRGKETQYF,TRBV5-1,.,TRBJ2-5,.,15
TGTGCCAGCAGTGACTTACAAATGAACACTGAAGCTTTCTTT,CASSDLQMNTEAFF,TRBV6-1,.,TRBJ1-1,.,14
TGTGCCACCAGCAGAGGAAGACAGTTCCAGCATTTT,CATSRGRQFQHF,TRBV15,.,TRBJ1-5,.,12
TGCGCCAGCAGATTGAGAGGATCCCCTGAGGAGACCCAGTACTTC,CASRLRGSPEETQYF,TRBV5-1,.,TRBJ2-5,.,15
TGTGCCAGTAGTACAGGCGATGAGCAGTTCTTC,CASSTGDEQFF,TRBV19,.,TRBJ2-1,.,11
TGTGCCAGCAGCTTAGAGGGCCTAGCTGGGGAGACCCAGTACTTC,CASSLEGLAGETQYF,TRBV7-2,.,TRBJ2-5,.,15
TGTGCCAGCACCCAGGACAGGGGAGGGGACGAGCAGTACTTC,CASTQDRGGDEQYF,TRBV2,.,TRBJ2-7,TRBD1,14
TGTGCCAGCAGCTTTGGGTATGGCGGGAGTAGCGATACGCAGTATTTT,CASSFGYGGSSDTQYF,TRBV7-2,.,TRBJ2-3,TRBD2,16
TGTGCCAGCAGCAACAGACAGCAGAACTATGGCTACACCTTC,CASSNRQQNYGYTF,TRBV14,.,TRBJ1-2,.,14
TGTGCCAGCAGCTCCTCTGGGGTCGGGGAGACCTCCTATAATTCACCCCTCCACTTT,CASSSSGVGETSYNSPLHF,TRBV7-8,.,TRBJ1-6,.,19
TGCGCCAGCAGGGGGGAACAGGGTTATCGGGAAGTAGAGACCCAGTACTTC,CASRGEQGYREVETQYF,TRBV4-1,.,TRBJ2-5,.,17
TGCGCCAGCAGCTTGCTGGGACAACAGAGCTCCTACAATGAGCAGTTCTTC,CASSLLGQQSSYNEQFF,TRBV5-1,.,TRBJ2-1,.,17
TGTGCCAGCAGCTTAGTGTCAGTGAGCGCAGATACGCAGTATTTT,CASSLVSVSADTQYF,TRBV7-2,.,TRBJ2-3,.,15
TGTGCCAGCAGGGGACAGTACTATAATTCACCCCTCCACTTT,CASRGQYYNSPLHF,TRBV27,.,TRBJ1-6,TRBD1,14
TGCACCAGCAGCCAAGCAGGGGGCAGTGGCTACACCTTC,CTSSQAGGSGYTF,TRBV1,once,TRBJ1-2,.,13
TGTGCCACCAGTCCTACCCTTGGACAGGGTGGGGAGCAGTACTTC,CATSPTLGQGGEQYF,TRBV15,.,TRBJ2-7,TRBD1,15
TGTGCCAGCACCCCTTCAATTAGTCAGCCCCAGCATTTT,CASTPSISQPQHF,TRBV6-5,.,TRBJ1-5,.,13
TGTGCCAGAATACTAGGGAGGGGAGAGACCCAGTACTTC,CARILGRGETQYF,TRBV27,.,TRBJ2-5,TRBD2,13
TGTGCCAGCAGCCCCGACCCCGGGACAACGAGCACAGATACGCAGTATTTT,CASSPDPGTTSTDTQYF,TRBV11-2,.,TRBJ2-3,.,17
TGTGCCTGGAGTGTACTGTTCGGGAAACTGTTTTTT,CAWSVLFGKLFF,TRBV30,.,TRBJ1-4,.,12
TGTGCCAGCAGCTTAGAAATTACGAGGAATGAGCAGTTCTTC,CASSLEITRNEQFF,TRBV7-8,.,TRBJ2-1,.,14
TGTGCCAGCAGCTTAATGGCCCTCCAAAACTATGGCTACACCTTC,CASSLMALQNYGYTF,TRBV11-2,.,TRBJ1-2,.,15
TGTGCCAGCAGCTTGGTCACAGACGCTGAAGCTTTCTTT,CASSLVTDAEAFF,TRBV5-4,few,TRBJ1-1,.,13
TGTGCCAGCAGTTACGAGCGGGGTTCCTACGAGCAGTACTTC,CASSYERGSYEQYF,TRBV6-5,.,TRBJ2-7,TRBD2,14
TGTGCCAGCAGCCGGACAGGGACAAGCACAGATACGCAGTATTTT,CASSRTGTSTDTQYF,TRBV5-6,.,TRBJ2-3,TRBD1,15
TGTGCCAGTAGTATCTGGGGACAGGGTAGGGCAGATACGCAGTATTTT,CASSIWGQGRADTQYF,TRBV19,.,TRBJ2-3,TRBD1,16
TGTGCCAGCGGCGGTAGGCGGCCAAATCAGCCCCAGCATTTT,CASGGRRPNQPQHF,TRBV19,.,TRBJ1-5,.,14
TGTGCCAGCAGCCGACCACAGGGGGCTTCCCTCGAGCAGTACTTC,CASSRPQGASLEQYF,TRBV27,.,TRBJ2-7,TRBD1,15
TGTGCCAGCAGCTTAGGCCCCGGGACTAGCGGTAGCACAGATACGCAGTATTTT,CASSLGPGTSGSTDTQYF,TRBV11-2,.,TRBJ2-3,TRBD2,18
TGTGCTATTGCGGGTACCTACAATGAGCAGTTCTTC,CAIAGTYNEQFF,TRBV28,.,TRBJ2-1,.,12
TGTGCCAGCAGTTACAGGGGTGAAGCTGGCTACACCTTC,CASSYRGEAGYTF,TRBV6-5,once,TRBJ1-2,.,13
TGTGCCAGCAGTTTATTGACAGGCGGTGAGCAGTACTTC,CASSLLTGGEQYF,TRBV28,.,TRBJ2-7,.,13
TGCAGCGTTGTCCCTAGGGGGGCCAAAAACATTCAGTACTTC,CSVVPRGAKNIQYF,TRBV29-1,.,TRBJ2-4,.,14
TGTGCCAGCTCACAACTAGCGGCCACGGATGAGCAGTTCTTC,CASSQLAATDEQFF,TRBV18,.,TRBJ2-1,TRBD2,14
TGTGCCAGCAGTCTAGGGGCAGACAGGAGCTCCTACAATGAGCAGTTCTTC,CASSLGADRSSYNEQFF,TRBV27,.,TRBJ2-1,.,17
TGTGCCAGCAGCTTACAAGGAGCCGGGGAGCTGTTTTTT,CASSLQGAGELFF,TRBV11-3,.,TRBJ2-2,.,13
TGTGCCAGTGGGGGGGGAAATAACTATGGCTACACCTTC,CASGGGNNYGYTF,TRBV10-3,.,TRBJ1-2,.,13
TGTGCCAGCAGTTTAATCGTAGCGGGAGGGGCAGAGACCCAGTACTTC,CASSLIVAGGAETQYF,TRBV27,.,TRBJ2-5,TRBD2,16
TGTGCCAGCAGCCCGATTGAGGGCTCACCCCTCCACTTT,CASSPIEGSPLHF,TRBV7-9,once,TRBJ1-6,.,13
TGTGCCAGCACCGGGACTAGCGGGAACTACGAGCAGTACTTC,CASTGTSGNYEQYF,TRBV7-8,.,TRBJ2-7,TRBD2,14
TGTGCCAGCAGTTTAAGAGGGCCATCACCCCTCCACTTT,CASSLRGPSPLHF,TRBV28,.,TRBJ1-6,.,13
TGTGCCAGCAGCCTAACAGGAGGGGGCCCCTATGGCTACACCTTC,CASSLTGGGPYGYTF,TRBV7-2,.,TRBJ1-2,TRBD1,15
TGCGCCTCCAGACTGCCCAACGCCTGGAATGAGCAGTTCTTC,CASRLPNAWNEQFF,TRBV5-1,.,TRBJ2-1,.,14
TGTGCCAGCAGCTTAGGGCAGGGGGCTCGCGAGCAGTACTTC,CASSLGQGAREQYF,TRBV11-2,.,TRBJ2-7,TRBD1,14
TGTGCCAGCAGGGGCTTGCAGGGCAGGACCCAGTACTTC,CASRGLQGRTQYF,TRBV2,.,TRBJ2-5,.,13
TGTGCCACCAGGAAGCAGGGGGCGGGTACCGGGGAGCTGTTTTTT,CATRKQGAGTGELFF,TRBV15,.,TRBJ2-2,TRBD1,15
TGTGCCATCAGTGAGGTTCGGGAGGGCCTCGGGGAGCAGTACTTC,CAISEVREGLGEQYF,TRBV10-3,.,TRBJ2-7,TRBD2,15
TGTGCCACCAGCAGAGTCGGGACAGGGACCTACGAGCAGTACTTC,CATSRVGTGTYEQYF,TRBV15,.,TRBJ2-7,TRBD1,15
TGTGCCAGCAGACCTTACTTCTCCGGGACAGGGGATGAAAAACTGTTTTTT,CASRPYFSGTGDEKLFF,TRBV4-2,.,TRBJ1-4,TRBD1,17
TGCGCCAGCAGCCTCGCGCAACAGACCTACAATGAGCAGTTCTTC,CASSLAQQTYNEQFF,TRBV5-1,once,TRBJ2-1,.,15
TGTGCCAGCAGCTTAGATTCAGGCAATGAGCAGTTCTTC,CASSLDSGNEQFF,TRBV7-7,.,TRBJ2-1,.,13
TGTGCTAGCAGCCGTCATTACGGGACAGGGGGACCCCTCTACGAGCAGTACTTC,CASSRHYGTGGPLYEQYF,TRBV7-7,.,TRBJ2-7,TRBD1,18
TGCGCCAGCAGCCAAGGTTCAGGCTCCTATAATTCACCCCTCCACTTT,CASSQGSGSYNSPLHF,TRBV4-1,.,TRBJ1-6,.,16
TGCGCCAGCAGCGCGGACAGGGCTAACGAGCAGTACTTC,CASSADRANEQYF,TRBV5-1,.,TRBJ2-7,TRBD1,13
TGTGCCAGCAGCCCCGGGACAGGGAACTATAATTCACCCCTCCACTTT,CASSPGTGNYNSPLHF,TRBV7-6,once,TRBJ1-6,TRBD1,16
TGTGCCAGCAGCCCCGGACAGGGGGCGGTGGGCTATGGCTACACCTTC,CASSPGQGAVGYGYTF,TRBV5-4,.,TRBJ1-2,TRBD1,16
TGTGCCAGCAGTTTAGCCTCCGGGACAGGAAACTATGGCTACACCTTC,CASSLASGTGNYGYTF,TRBV28,.,TRBJ1-2,TRBD1,16